These T cell receptor beta chains were read from a single sample in a study of post-analysis software for immune sequencing data. MiXCR was run by TCRdb on the PCR reads, yielding one entry per CDR3 protein. This table holds about 820,000 distinct CDR3 sequences, approximately 53% found once. Sequenced sample: blood. The source of these receptors is a girl aged 5 to 17 with multiple sclerosis. CDR3s include the opening cysteine and the closing phenylalanine or tryptophan. A D gene is named only where the DNA matches it firmly. A row's size may be missing; if present it is once, few, many or a size class.

D gene	V gene	clone size	J gene	CDR3 protein	CDR3 DNA
NA	TRBV4-1	NA	TRBJ2-7	CASSPSTLNHPYEQYF	TGCGCCAGCAGCCCCTCGACCCTAAATCATCCCTACGAGCAGTACTTC
TRBD2	TRBV7-3	NA	TRBJ2-1	CASSLIAGDGYNEPFF	TGTGCCAGCAGCTTGATAGCGGGAGATGGCTACAATGAGCCGTTCTTC
NA	TRBV5-6	NA	TRBJ2-1	CASRPQVGEQFF	TGTGCCAGCAGACCTCAGGTGGGCGAGCAGTTCTTC
NA	TRBV5-1	few	TRBJ2-1	CASSLVRQGVGEQFF	TGCGCCAGCAGCTTGGTTCGGCAGGGAGTGGGCGAGCAGTTCTTC
NA	TRBV3-1	NA	TRBJ2-2	CASSHRGCNTGELFF	TGTGCCAGCAGCCATCGGGGCTGTAACACCGGGGAGCTGTTTTTT
NA	TRBV20-1	NA	TRBJ1-1	CSALRALDTEAFF	TGCAGTGCCCTTCGGGCCCTGGACACTGAAGCTTTCTTT
TRBD1	TRBV10-3	NA	TRBJ2-3	CASQDRVSTDTQYF	TGTGCCTCCCAAGACAGGGTTAGCACAGATACGCAGTATTTT
NA	TRBV9	few	TRBJ1-2	CASSVNEREYGYTF	TGTGCCAGCAGCGTGAACGAACGGGAGTATGGCTACACCTTC
TRBD2	TRBV5-6	few	TRBJ2-1	CASSLAGIVHNEQFF	TGTGCCAGCAGCTTAGCGGGGATTGTACACAATGAGCAGTTCTTC
NA	TRBV6-1	NA	TRBJ1-2	CASRSRRGGPGNYGYTF	TGTGCCAGCCGAAGTAGGCGGGGGGGCCCCGGAAACTATGGCTACACCTTC
NA	TRBV9	NA	TRBJ2-5	CASGHSAETQYF	TGTGCCAGCGGCCACAGTGCTGAGACCCAGTACTTC
NA	TRBV5-1	NA	TRBJ1-2	CASSLLRESGYTF	TGCGCCAGCAGCTTGTTAAGGGAATCGGGCTACACCTTC
NA	TRBV5-1	NA	TRBJ2-2	CASSAGSPGTGELFF	TGCGCCAGCAGCGCCGGGAGCCCGGGCACCGGGGAGCTGTTTTTT
NA	TRBV7-3	NA	TRBJ2-3	CASSLTGGGSDTQYF	TGTGCCAGCAGCTTAACAGGGGGGGGGTCAGATACGCAGTATTTT
NA	TRBV20-1	NA	TRBJ1-2	CSAREQGIGYGYTF	TGCAGTGCTAGAGAGCAGGGCATAGGCTATGGCTACACCTTC
TRBD2	TRBV5-1	NA	TRBJ2-3	CASSLIERGGDTQYF	TGCGCCAGCAGCCTTATCGAGCGGGGGGGGGATACGCAGTATTTT
NA	TRBV24-1	NA	TRBJ2-7	CATSDLHCYEQYF	TGTGCCACCAGTGATTTGCACTGCTACGAGCAGTACTTC
TRBD1	TRBV27	few	TRBJ1-1	CASSPGTGPMNTEAFF	TGTGCCAGCAGTCCCGGGACAGGCCCCATGAACACTGAAGCTTTCTTT
TRBD2	TRBV7-3	NA	TRBJ2-1	CASSPPGGNEQFF	TGTGCCAGCAGCCCTCCGGGGGGGAATGAGCAGTTCTTC
NA	TRBV9	NA	TRBJ2-2	CASSVALASTGELFF	TGTGCCAGCAGCGTAGCCTTGGCATCTACCGGGGAGCTGTTTTTT
TRBD2	TRBV4-2	NA	TRBJ2-3	CASSRSLGLAGTTDTQYF	TGTGCCAGCAGCCGATCTTTAGGGCTAGCGGGGACCACAGATACGCAGTATTTT
TRBD2	TRBV7-9	NA	TRBJ2-1	CASSSPSGGYNEQFF	TGTGCCAGCAGCTCGCCGAGCGGGGGCTACAATGAGCAGTTCTTC
TRBD1	TRBV10-3	NA	TRBJ2-7	CASTGTGGTYEQYF	TGTGCCTCTACCGGGACAGGGGGCACCTACGAGCAGTACTTC
TRBD2	TRBV29-1	NA	TRBJ2-3	CSAAGRATDTQYF	TGCAGCGCCGCAGGGAGGGCCACGGATACGCAGTATTTT
NA	TRBV3-1	few	TRBJ2-5	CASSLDRLREETQYF	TGTGCCAGCAGCCTCGACAGGCTAAGGGAAGAGACCCAGTACTTC
TRBD1	TRBV7-7	few	TRBJ2-3	CASSSGTASFFTDTQYF	TGTGCTAGCAGCTCCGGGACAGCCAGCTTCTTCACAGATACGCAGTATTTT
NA	TRBV29-1	NA	TRBJ1-1	CSVEGRERGKTEAFF	TGCAGCGTTGAAGGAAGGGAACGGGGGAAGACTGAAGCTTTCTTT
TRBD1	TRBV5-1	NA	TRBJ1-5	CASRGGETGANQPQHF	TGCGCCAGCCGCGGGGGCGAGACAGGGGCTAATCAGCCCCAGCATTTT
NA	TRBV13	NA	TRBJ2-1	CASSPRRDPYNEQFF	TGTGCCAGCAGCCCACGGCGGGACCCCTACAATGAGCAGTTCTTC
TRBD1	TRBV7-8	NA	TRBJ1-1	CASSRLGSGGPLTEAFF	TGTGCCAGCAGCCGTCTGGGCTCAGGGGGCCCTTTGACTGAAGCTTTCTTT
NA	TRBV3-1	NA	TRBJ2-5	CASSQTTLGTTSRQYF	TGTGCCAGCAGCCAAACGACCCTGGGAACTACGAGCCGGCAGTACTTC
TRBD2	TRBV7-2	NA	TRBJ2-7	CASSQGGAANYEQYF	TGTGCCAGCAGCCAGGGAGGGGCGGCTAACTACGAGCAGTACTTC